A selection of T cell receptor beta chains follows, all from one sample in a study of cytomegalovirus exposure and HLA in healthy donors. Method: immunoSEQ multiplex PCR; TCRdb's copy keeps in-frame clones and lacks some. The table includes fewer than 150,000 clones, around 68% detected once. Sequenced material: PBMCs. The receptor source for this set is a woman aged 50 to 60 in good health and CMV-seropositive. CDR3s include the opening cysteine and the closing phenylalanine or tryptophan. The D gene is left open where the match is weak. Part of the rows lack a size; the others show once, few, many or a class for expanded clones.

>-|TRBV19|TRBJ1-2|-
TGTGCCAGTAGTGTCCAGGACAGCGGCTCCCATGGCTACACCTTC
CASSVQDSGSHGYTF
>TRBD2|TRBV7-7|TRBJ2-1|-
TGTGCCAGCAGCTTACTAGCGGGGAATGTCAATGAGCAGTTCTTC
CASSLLAGNVNEQFF
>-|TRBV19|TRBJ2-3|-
TGTGCCACCTCCTCTTCGTATAGCACAGATACGCAGTATTTT
CATSSSYSTDTQYF
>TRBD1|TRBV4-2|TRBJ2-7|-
TGTGCCAGCAGCCAAGATAGTAGCGACATTGGGGGGATACAGGGGGGGCAGTACTTC
CASSQDSSDIGGIQGGQYF
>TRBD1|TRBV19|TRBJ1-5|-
TGTGCCAGTAGGTGGACAGGGGGCATCCAGCCCCAGCATTTT
CASRWTGGIQPQHF
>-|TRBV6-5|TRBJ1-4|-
TGTGCCAGCAGTTCTCCCAGAGATTGGGGAGGCGAAAAACTGTTTTTT
CASSSPRDWGGEKLFF
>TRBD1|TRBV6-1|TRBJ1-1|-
TGTGCCAGCAGTGAACGGACAGGGGACGTCCTGGACACTGAAGCTTTCTTT
CASSERTGDVLDTEAFF
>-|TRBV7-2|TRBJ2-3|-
TGTGCCAGCAGCTCCTCTAGCACAGATACGCAGTATTTT
CASSSSSTDTQYF
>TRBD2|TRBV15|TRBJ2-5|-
TGTGCCACCAGCAGAGATGAACTAGCGGGGGGGCGTGGAGAGACCCAGTACTTC
CATSRDELAGGRGETQYF
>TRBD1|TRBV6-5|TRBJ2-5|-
TGTGCCAGCATGACGGACAGGGGCTGGGAGACCCAGTACTTC
CASMTDRGWETQYF
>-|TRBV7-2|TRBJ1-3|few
TGTGCCAGCAGCCAACAAGCGAGCTCTGGAAACACCATATATTTT
CASSQQASSGNTIYF
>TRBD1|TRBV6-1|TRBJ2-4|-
TGTGCCAGCAGTGGTGGGACAGGGAGGGCCAAAAACATTCAGTACTTC
CASSGGTGRAKNIQYF
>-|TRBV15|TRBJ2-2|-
TGTGCCACCAGCAGAGATATCGGGGGAGACACCGGGGAGCTGTTTTTT
CATSRDIGGDTGELFF
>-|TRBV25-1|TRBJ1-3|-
TGTGCCAGCAGTTCGACAGTATCTGGAAACACCATATATTTT
CASSSTVSGNTIYF
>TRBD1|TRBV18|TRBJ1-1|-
TGTGCCAGCTCACCGGCAACAGGGGGAGAGAAAGCTTTCTTT
CASSPATGGEKAFF
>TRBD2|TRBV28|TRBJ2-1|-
TGTGCCAGCAGAGGGACTAGCAACTACAATGAGCAGTTCTTC
CASRGTSNYNEQFF
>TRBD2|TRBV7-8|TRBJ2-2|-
TGTGCCAGCAGCCCCCCGGGAGGGCGTCGGACCGGGGAGCTGTTTTTT
CASSPPGGRRTGELFF
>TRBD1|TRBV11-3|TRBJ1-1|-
TGTGCCAGCAGCAGAACTAAACAGGGGGAGGCTTTCTTT
CASSRTKQGEAFF
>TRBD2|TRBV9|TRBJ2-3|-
TGTGCCAGCAGCTCTGGACTAGCGGGAAACACAGATACGCAGTATTTT
CASSSGLAGNTDTQYF
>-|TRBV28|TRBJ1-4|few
TGTGCCAGCAGTGGAAACCCAGGGGCAACTAATGAAAAACTGTTTTTT
CASSGNPGATNEKLFF
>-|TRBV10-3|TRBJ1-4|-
TGTGCCATCAGTGATGAGGGTGGGGAAAAACTGTTTTTT
CAISDEGGEKLFF
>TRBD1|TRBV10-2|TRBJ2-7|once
TGCGCCAGCACGGACAGGGGCTCCTACGAGCAGTACTTC
CASTDRGSYEQYF
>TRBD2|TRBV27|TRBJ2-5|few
TGTGCCAGCAGTACTACAGCGGGAGCTCAAGAGACCCAGTACTTC
CASSTTAGAQETQYF
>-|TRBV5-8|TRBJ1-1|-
TGTGCCAGCAGCTTGATGGCAGCGGGCACTGAAGCTTTCTTT
CASSLMAAGTEAFF
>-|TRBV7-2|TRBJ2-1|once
TGTGCCAGCAGCTTATACGGGGTAGTATACAATGAGCAGTTCTTC
CASSLYGVVYNEQFF
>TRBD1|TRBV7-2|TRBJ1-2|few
TGTGCCAGCAGCCGCGGACAGGGCCCCTACACCTTC
CASSRGQGPYTF
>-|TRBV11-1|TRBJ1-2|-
TGTGCCAGCACCCAGGGAGGAGCTAACTATGGCTACACCTTC
CASTQGGANYGYTF
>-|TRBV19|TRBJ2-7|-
TGTGCCAGCAGTCTGACAGATTACTACGAGCAGTACTTC
CASSLTDYYEQYF
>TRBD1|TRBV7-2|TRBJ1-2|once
TGTGCCAGCAGCACCGGGACAGGGGGCGCGTATGGCTACACCTTC
CASSTGTGGAYGYTF
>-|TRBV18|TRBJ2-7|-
TGTGCCAGCTCAAGGGACAACTCCTACGAGCAGTACTTC
CASSRDNSYEQYF
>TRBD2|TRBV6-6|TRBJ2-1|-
TGTGCCAGCAGTTACACCGGGACTAGCGGGAGTCCTGAGCAGTTCTTC
CASSYTGTSGSPEQFF
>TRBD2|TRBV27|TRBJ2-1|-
TGTGCCAGCAGTTTCTCGGGAGGGGAAGTTCTGGATGAGCAGTTCTTC
CASSFSGGEVLDEQFF
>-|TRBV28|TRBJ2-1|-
TGTGCCAGCAGCCTAAACAATGAGCAGTTCTTC
CASSLNNEQFF
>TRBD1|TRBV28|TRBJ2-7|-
TGTGCCAGCAGTACAACAGGGGCTATAAACTACTACGAGCAGTACTTC
CASSTTGAINYYEQYF
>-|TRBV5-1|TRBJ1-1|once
TGCGCCAGCAGCTTGGATAGTGAAGCTTTCTTT
CASSLDSEAFF
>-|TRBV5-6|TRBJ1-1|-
TGTGCCAGCAGCTTGGCCGCGGGGCGTGGCACTGAAGCTTTCTTT
CASSLAAGRGTEAFF